This T cell receptor (beta chain) was sequenced in a study of blood T cell repertoires in COVID-19. Turning to the study itself: From the United States, Italy and Spain came samples of acute and convalescent COVID-19. The cDNA or gDNA used as material had been derived from T cells, B-cell-depleted T cells, or PBMCs.

As processed by the authors: Quantification of nucleated cells was approximated via reference gene primer amplification. Sequencing was performed with immunoSEQ multiplex PCR; in TCRdb, only in-frame clones are kept and a portion is missing. Clone size and the V and J calls come from that table; the DNA yielded D and trimming. The data show about 100,000 clones, around 83% seen once. CDR1 and CDR2 from the germline V gene are MDHEN and SYDVKM. Unmatched junction bases numbered 10, after V lost 5 bases and J lost 4 bases. The CDR3 totals 15 residues. V is TRBV28 and J is TRBJ1-2, with TRBD1 matching 7 bases. The source material was peripheral blood. The TCR sequence derives from a woman over 75 with active or convalescent COVID-19. CDR3 region: CASSPIDREGYGYTF. As DNA, the CDR3 is TGTGCCAGCAGTCCAATCGACAGGGAAGGCTATGGCTACACCTTC.